This T cell receptor (beta chain) was captured in a study of blood T cell repertoires in COVID-19. The CDR3 has 13 amino acids. Between the trimmed V and J ends, which lost 5 bases and 4 bases, there was a span of 11 bases. Germline V CDR1 and CDR2: SGHTA, FQGNSA. Using immunoSEQ multiplex PCR, the repertoire was profiled, and TCRdb retains in-frame clones only, with some absent. The sample records fewer than 400,000 clones, about 90% being singletons. Sequenced material: PBMCs or T cells enriched from blood (not recorded which). This clonotype was obtained from a woman aged 25-40 years who had recovered from COVID-19. The chain combines TRBV7-2 with TRBJ1-2; D uncertain. CDR3 sequence reads: CASSADLGYGYTF. CDR3 DNA sequence: TGTGCCAGCAGCGCTGACTTAGGCTATGGCTACACCTTC.